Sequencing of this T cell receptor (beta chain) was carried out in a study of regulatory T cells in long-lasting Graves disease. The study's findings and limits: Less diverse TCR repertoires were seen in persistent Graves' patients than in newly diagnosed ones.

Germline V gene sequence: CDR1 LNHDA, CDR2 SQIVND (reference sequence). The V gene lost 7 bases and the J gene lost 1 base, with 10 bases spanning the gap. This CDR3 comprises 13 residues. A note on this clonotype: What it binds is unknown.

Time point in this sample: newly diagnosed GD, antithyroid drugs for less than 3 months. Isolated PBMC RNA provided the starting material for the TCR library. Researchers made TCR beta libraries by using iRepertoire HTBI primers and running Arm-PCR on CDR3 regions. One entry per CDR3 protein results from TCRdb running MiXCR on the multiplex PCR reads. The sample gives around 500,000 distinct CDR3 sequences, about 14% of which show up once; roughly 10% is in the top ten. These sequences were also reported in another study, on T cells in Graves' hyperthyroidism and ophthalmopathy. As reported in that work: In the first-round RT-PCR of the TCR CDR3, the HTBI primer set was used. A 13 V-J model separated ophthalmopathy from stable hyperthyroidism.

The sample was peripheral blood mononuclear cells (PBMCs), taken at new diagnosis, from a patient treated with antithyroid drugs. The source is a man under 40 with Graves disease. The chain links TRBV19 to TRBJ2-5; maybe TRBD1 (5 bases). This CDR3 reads CASKGRGQETQYF. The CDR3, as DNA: TGTGCCAGTAAAGGAAGGGGCCAAGAGACCCAGTACTTC.